Presented here are 25 T cell receptor beta chains from one specimen sequenced in a study of control samples from healthy donors and cancer patients. The data were produced by immunoSEQ multiplex PCR, yet TCRdb's version contains in-frame clones alone and is incomplete. In the table there are fewer than 40,000 clones, 93% of which are singletons. The specimen was PBMCs. All receptors derive from a man in his forties or fifties with colorectal cancer.

V is TRBV18 and J is TRBJ2-7; 8 nucleotides agree with TRBD1. CDR3 size: 15 residues. Trimming at V came to 2 bases and at J to 0 bases, leaving 3 bases not matched to a gene. Germline loops: CDR1 KGHSH, CDR2 LQKENI. The CDR3 DNA reads as TGTGCCAGCTCACCATCAGGGGGCAGCTCCTACGAGCAGTACTTC. Translation gives CASSPSGGSSYEQYF.

The V call is TRBV10-3, the J call TRBJ2-7; D gene ambiguous. V dropped 2 bases and J dropped 3 bases, with 5 bases sitting between them. The CDR3 is 12 residues long. The germline gives CDR1 ENHRY, CDR2 SYGVKD. The CDR3 DNA reads TGTGCCATCAGTGAGCGTGGCTACGAGCAGTACTTC. It codes for CAISERGYEQYF.

The chain recombines TRBV7-8 with TRBJ2-1; maybe TRBD2 (5 bases). Between the trimmed V and J ends, which lost 2 bases and 9 bases, there was a span of 14 bases. Germline V gene sequence: CDR1 SGHVS, CDR2 FQNEAQ. This CDR3 region has 14 residues. The CDR3 DNA reads TGTGCCAGCAGCTTAATAAAGGGAGTGGGTGAGCAGTTCTTC. This sequence encodes CASSLIKGVGEQFF.

The rearrangement links TRBV18 to TRBJ1-2, with D maybe TRBD1 (6 bases). The V gene lost 4 bases and the J gene lost 3 bases, with 15 bases spanning the gap. The CDR3 consists of 15 residues. Germline assignment: CDR1 KGHSH and CDR2 LQKENI. The chain's CDR3 is CASSLGPGEDYGYTF. Here the CDR3 DNA reads TGTGCCAGCTCACTTGGACCAGGGGAGGACTATGGCTACACCTTC.

The genes are TRBV19 and TRBJ2-6, with D unresolved. In germline, CDR1 is LNHDA, CDR2 SQIVND (reference sequence). The V end was cut by 4 bases, the J end by 0 bases, with 1 base between. The CDR3 spans 13 residues. CDR3 loop: CASSNSGANVLTF. The DNA of the CDR3 is TGTGCCAGTAGTAACTCTGGGGCCAACGTCCTGACTTTC.

The rearrangement uses TRBV7-2 and TRBJ1-6, with 8 bases that match TRBD1. The CDR3 length is 14 residues. Per the germline V gene, CDR1 is SGHTA and CDR2 is FQGNSA. With V trimmed by 3 bases and J by 8 bases, 3 bases remained unmatched. The CDR3 protein is CASSFGQGYSPLHF. The DNA of the CDR3 is TGTGCCAGCAGCTTCGGACAGGGCTATTCACCCCTCCACTTT.

The chain has TRBV29-1 and TRBJ1-1; D is uncertain. CDR3 size: 13 residues. The ends were cut back, 3 bases at V and 4 bases at J, with 12 bases in the middle. Germline V gene data show CDR1 as SQVTM and CDR2 as ANQGSEA. CDR3 protein: CSVDTRAVTEAFF. The CDR3 DNA is TGCAGCGTTGATACGAGGGCGGTCACTGAAGCTTTCTTT.

The chain has TRBV7-3 and TRBJ2-1, with D perhaps matching TRBD2 (7 bases). Germline V gene lookup returns CDR1 SGHTA and CDR2 FQGTGA. This CDR3 contains 21 residues. V lost 1 base, J lost 5 bases, and 30 bases lay in between. CDR3 protein: CASSLMAAGVGGPSGNNEQFF. CDR3 sequence (DNA): TGTGCCAGCAGCTTAATGGCGGCAGGGGTCGGGGGGCCCTCGGGAAACAATGAGCAGTTCTTC.

The CDR3 region is CASSRRSGQETQYF. The CDR3 bases are TGTGCCAGCTCACGTAGGTCAGGGCAAGAGACCCAGTACTTC. This chain uses TRBV18 with TRBJ2-5; D is perhaps TRBD1 (5 bases). Trimming cost V 4 bases and J 2 bases, with 11 bases left between them. The CDR3 is 14 residues long. Germline V lookup: CDR1 KGHSH, CDR2 LQKENI.

J is TRBJ2-6 and V is TRBV24-1; D is tentatively TRBD1 or TRBD2 (5 bases each). V dropped 3 bases and J dropped 0 bases, with 17 bases sitting between them. Per the germline V gene, CDR1 is KGHDR and CDR2 is SFDVKD. The CDR3 length is 19 residues. CDR3 sequence: CATSDDSGTVLSGANVLTF. In DNA, the CDR3 is TGTGCCACCAGTGATGACTCCGGGACGGTCCTCTCTGGGGCCAACGTCCTGACTTTC.

The V call is TRBV5-1, the J call TRBJ1-1; no clear D. Trimming removed 0 bases from V and 0 bases from J, with 9 bases in between. Germline lookup yields CDR1 SGHRS and CDR2 YFSETQ. The CDR3 is 15 amino acids. CDR3 sequence reads: CASSLEGIMNTEAFF. In nucleotides, the CDR3 is TGCGCCAGCAGCTTGGAAGGTATCATGAACACTGAAGCTTTCTTT.

The chain links TRBV12-3 or TRBV12-4 to TRBJ2-5; 9 nucleotides agree with TRBD1. The CDR3 is 13 residues long. With 6 bases clipped from V and 4 bases from J, the junction kept 3 bases outside the gene matches. The CDR3: CASRDRGSETQYF. The CDR3 DNA reads as TGTGCCAGCAGGGACAGGGGTTCAGAGACCCAGTACTTC.

CDR3 DNA sequence: TGTGCCAGCAGCCATGGGGGGGTCCAAGAGACCCAGTACTTC. Translation gives CASSHGGVQETQYF. This chain joins TRBV5-4 and TRBJ2-5; 7 bases are shared with TRBD2. V was clipped by 4 bases and J by 1 base; unmatched bases: 4. The CDR3 is 14 residues long. The V gene's germline CDR1 is SGHNT and CDR2 YYREEE (reference sequence).

The rearrangement links TRBV9 to TRBJ1-2, with unresolved D. The germline V gene encodes CDR1 SGDLS and CDR2 YYNGEE. The CDR3 has 17 residues. V was shortened by 0 bases and J by 5 bases, with 20 bases between the two germline ends. CDR3 residues: CASSVGSAGFLGYGYTF. The CDR3 DNA follows: TGTGCCAGCAGCGTAGGTTCCGCGGGGTTCCTGGGGTATGGCTACACCTTC.

The chain joins TRBV27 to TRBJ1-1; weak D call: TRBD1 (5 bases). CDR3 length: 13 residues. Germline V gene lookup returns CDR1 MNHEY and CDR2 SMNVEV (reference sequence). V lost 8 bases to trimming and J lost 4 bases, with 14 bases between them. The CDR3 protein is CASVRVGGTEAFF. In nucleotides, the CDR3 is TGTGCCAGCGTCAGGGTCGGGGGCACTGAAGCTTTCTTT.

This clone has only one observation. The V gene is TRBV7-3, the J gene TRBJ2-3, with a possible D match to TRBD2 (7 bases). V was clipped by 1 base and J by 7 bases, with 15 bases between them. The CDR3 has 15 residues. Germline V gives CDR1 SGHTA, CDR2 FQGTGA. This CDR3 reads CASSLRSGGVNTQYF. In nucleotides, the CDR3 is TGTGCCAGCAGCTTAAGATCGGGGGGCGTAAATACGCAGTATTTT.

By sample fraction, this clone is medium-sized. CDR3 sequence: CASSATGTGFYEQYF. For the CDR3, the DNA is TGTGCCAGCAGCGCGACCGGGACAGGGTTCTACGAGCAGTACTTC. This chain connects TRBV9 to TRBJ2-7, with 9 bases identical to TRBD1. The CDR3 extends over 15 amino acids. CDR1 is SGDLS, CDR2 YYNGEE, per germline. J was trimmed by 3 bases and V by 3 bases; bases with no gene match: 7.

This chain joins TRBV6-1 and TRBJ2-3; D is undetermined. The CDR3 contains 12 residues. CDR1 is MNHNS, CDR2 SASEGT, per germline. The V and J ends lost 2 bases and 2 bases respectively, with 2 bases between them. The CDR3: CASSEYTDTQYF. CDR3 nucleotides: TGTGCCAGCAGTGAATACACAGATACGCAGTATTTT.

This clone occurred once. CDR3 coding DNA: TGTGCCAGCAGCTTAGCGGGGGGGTTGTACAATGAGCAGTTCTTC. It yields the protein CASSLAGGLYNEQFF. The rearrangement joins TRBV11-3 to TRBJ2-1; 8 bases are shared with TRBD2. The germline V gene encodes CDR1 SGHNT and CDR2 YENEEA. Trimming removed 1 base from V and 4 bases from J; junction bases left unmatched: 3. There are 15 residues in the CDR3.

The J gene is TRBJ2-7, the V gene TRBV5-6; the D is unclear. Trimming took off 4 bases at V and 5 bases at J, with 16 bases between the two ends. The V gene's germline CDR1 is SGHDT and CDR2 YYEEEE. The CDR3 covers 14 residues. Written as DNA, the CDR3 is TGTGCCAGCAGCGTGCCGGGTCCTAGTAACGAGCAGTACTTC. Translation: CASSVPGPSNEQYF.

The chain is built from TRBV30 and TRBJ1-1; TRBD1 aligns across 7 bases. Germline V lookup: CDR1 GTSNPN, CDR2 SVGIG (reference sequence). The CDR3 has 14 amino acids. With 5 bases clipped from V and 5 bases from J, the junction kept 11 bases outside the gene matches. CDR3 region: CAWGRGLYGTEAFF. CDR3 bases: TGTGCCTGGGGGAGGGGGCTATATGGTACTGAAGCTTTCTTT.

The count of this clone is one. The CDR3 coding sequence is TGTGCCAGCAGCACTTTCGGGACAGGGGAATTCGAGCAGTACTTC. Translated: CASSTFGTGEFEQYF. The chain carries TRBV6-5 and TRBJ2-7; 10 nucleotides match TRBD1. Trimming took 6 bases from V and 6 from J; bases not matched to a gene: 11. This CDR3 contains 15 residues. The germline V gene encodes CDR1 MNHEY and CDR2 SVGAGI.

The gene calls are TRBV21-1 and TRBJ2-5. TRBV21-1 is a known pseudogene. The CDR3 runs 15 residues. CDR3 nucleotide sequence: TGTGCCAGCAGCAAAGAGGTGCATAATCAAGAGACCCAGTACTTC. It translates to CASSKEVHNQETQYF.

This sequence joins TRBV7-9 and TRBJ1-4; no firm D call. V lost 0 bases, J lost 4 bases, and 12 bases lay in between. CDR1 SEHNR and CDR2 FQNEAQ come from the germline V gene (reference sequence). CDR3 length equals 16 residues. The CDR3 nucleotides read TGTGCCAGCAGCTTAGCTGGCACCGGCGGTAATGAAAAACTGTTTTTT. Its translation is CASSLAGTGGNEKLFF.

This rearrangement joins TRBV5-3 to TRBJ1-3; no reliable D call. TRBV5-3 is placed among ORFs of uncertain function. The CDR3 has 14 residues. The V end lost 2 bases, the J end lost 0 bases, and 6 bases lay between the germline ends. This chain's CDR3 is CARSFRSSGNTIYF. The DNA of the CDR3 is TGTGCCAGAAGCTTTAGGTCCTCTGGAAACACCATATATTTT.